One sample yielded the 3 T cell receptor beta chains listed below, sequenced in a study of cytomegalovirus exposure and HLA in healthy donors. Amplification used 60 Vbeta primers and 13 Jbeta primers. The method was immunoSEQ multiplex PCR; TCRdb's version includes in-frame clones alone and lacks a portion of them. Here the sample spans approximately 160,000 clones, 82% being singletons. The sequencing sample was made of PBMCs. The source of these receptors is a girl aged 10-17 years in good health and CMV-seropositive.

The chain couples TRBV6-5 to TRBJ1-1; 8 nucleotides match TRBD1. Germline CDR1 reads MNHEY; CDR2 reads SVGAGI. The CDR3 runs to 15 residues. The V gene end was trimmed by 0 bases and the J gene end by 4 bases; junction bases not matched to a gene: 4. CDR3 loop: CASSYSTTGGTEAFF. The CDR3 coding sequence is TGTGCCAGCAGTTACTCGACAACAGGGGGCACTGAAGCTTTCTTT.

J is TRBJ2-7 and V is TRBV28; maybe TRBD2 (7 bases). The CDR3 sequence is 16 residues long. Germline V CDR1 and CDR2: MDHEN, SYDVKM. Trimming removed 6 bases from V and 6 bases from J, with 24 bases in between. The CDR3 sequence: CASSRRGGGGAVEQYF. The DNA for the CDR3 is TGTGCCAGCAGCCGGAGGGGGGGCGGGGGAGCCGTCGAGCAGTACTTC. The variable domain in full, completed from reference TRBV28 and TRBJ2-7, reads DVKVTQSSRYLVKRTGEKVFLECVQDMDHENMFWYRQDPGLGLRLIYFSYDVKMKEKGDIPEGYSVSREKKERFSLILESASTNQTSMYLCASSRRGGGGAVEQYFGPGTRLTVT.

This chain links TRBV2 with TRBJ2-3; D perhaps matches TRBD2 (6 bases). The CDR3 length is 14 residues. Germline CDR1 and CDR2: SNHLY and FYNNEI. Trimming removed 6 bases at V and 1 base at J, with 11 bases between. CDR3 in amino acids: CASRFSGGTDTQYF. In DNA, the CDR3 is TGTGCCAGCAGGTTCTCGGGGGGCACAGATACGCAGTATTTT.